This paragraph reports one TCR beta chain. The antigen this receptor binds is unknown. Base-call qualities are not available, and no considerably larger clone is one nucleotide away. The entry originates in a study of cytomegalovirus exposure and HLA in healthy donors (dated by TCRdb to about 2017). Background on the whole study: An earlier analysis of several hundred of the donors reported 276 Gb of sequence data and 90 million to 120 million unique TCR beta sequences obtained from around 170 million T cells. Class I and class II HLA loci were covered by the typing at four-digit resolution. An early release covering roughly 640 HLA-typed donors comprised about 300 gigabases of sequencing data and 65 million to 100 million unique TCR sequences. The study was designed to test whether signatures of past pathogen exposure could be identified by cataloging public T cell receptors. All discovery cohort repertoires had been generated on a single sequencing platform. An earlier analysis of roughly 580 of the donors used high-throughput TCR beta sequencing to judge whether each TCR beta V gene segment behaved as functional or pseudogenic. In the later analysis, no new phenotypic data were used to find candidate immune exposures; instead, reliance was placed on TCR beta sequences and their occurrence across donors. Typing coverage differed by locus: A, B, C, DRB1 and DQB1 were typed in about 620-640 donors, DQA1 in about 560, DPA1 in roughly 590, and DPB1 in roughly 470. Among a few hundred genotyped donors of the cohort, an average of 235,054 unique TCR beta nucleotide sequences were sequenced per donor, around 20% of them non-productive. To predict cytomegalovirus infection status, the study brought together high-throughput TCR immunosequencing, statistical association of individual TCRs with disease status, and machine learning. Among the roughly 400 genotyped donors, 81% belonged to the genetic ancestry cluster associated with self-reported Caucasian donors. A handful of DR-DQ haplotypes were handled as single units for association and clustering because linkage in the cohort was strong. The study profiled the T cell repertoires of under 700 subjects by immunosequencing and related them to cytomegalovirus serostatus. In addition to the first cohort of roughly 700 subjects, a separate validation cohort of approximately 120 different subjects was used. Donor age, sex, ethnicity and CMV serostatus were collected together with the repertoire data. Genome-wide SNP genotypes for about 65% of the roughly 700 donors were used in a later genetic analysis, which treated that subset as a discovery cohort. In a later analysis, previously published TCR beta repertoires from 550 to 700 donors were re-analyzed and high-resolution HLA genotyping was added so that TCR occurrence patterns could be studied.

The germline V and J ends show losses of 3 bases and 1 base respectively, and no gene match explains 4 bases of the junction. CDR1 and CDR2 (MNHNS, SASEGT) derive from the germline V gene. The CDR3 holds 15 amino acids from the cysteine to the phenylalanine. CDR3 DNA only is kept here, 45 bases in frame from base 1. Overall study results and their limits: According to a later analysis, most CMV-associated TCR beta chains appeared to be HLA-restricted, and the HLA associations seemed to be driven largely by CMV exposure. Sequencing depth was assumed to be roughly uniform across donors in the presence/absence analyses, though that assumption may not hold. Several of the top co-occurrence clusters appeared to be linked to parvovirus B19, influenza, CMV and Epstein-Barr virus, according to a later analysis. Because the 87-base-pair reads could not distinguish some IMGT-functional V segments, including TRBV6-2 and TRBV6-3, those segments were excluded. This cohort had only TCR beta chains sequenced, and the lack of alpha or paired-chain data limited which features could be detected. A cluster of highly shared sequence variants was judged likely to represent a technical artifact of the sequencing pipeline. Most TCR sequences were observed very rarely across donors, whereas some public TCRs were present in many individuals. Broadly in line with IMGT annotations, most TCR beta V segments showed up in productive rearrangements about 90% or about 30% of the time in an earlier analysis of some 590 of the donors. In a later genetic analysis, fewer N-insertions in productive TCRs were reported among donors in an Asian-associated ancestry cluster than the roughly 710-donor mean. In both the original and validation cohorts, the classifier was reported to diagnose cytomegalovirus status with high specificity and sensitivity. Correlated functional status among segregating V segments might be attributable to linkage disequilibrium, but an unknown experimental factor could not be ruled out. HLA typing was unavailable for some donors at each locus, so association tests used only the typed subset. At a false discovery rate of 0.05, a later analysis linked under 20,000 TCR beta sequences to specific HLA alleles. According to the authors, the approach could potentially be generalized to other disease states and immunological phenotypes. An association between a missense DCLRE1C variant and V-gene and J-gene trimming of TCR beta chains was found in a later genetic analysis and replicated in an independent cohort. A later analysis found that TCR association rates varied across HLA loci, with DRB1 alleles showing the most associated TCRs and HLA-C alleles the fewest. In the study, 150 to 200 TCR beta chains were listed as associated with cytomegalovirus. In a later analysis, HLA-associated TCR beta chains showed more clonal expansion and lower generation probabilities than non-associated chains that were equally common. For the cohort, immune exposure information was limited to CMV serostatus. When HLA alleles, especially DR and DQ, strongly co-occurred, attributing TCR associations to individual alleles was difficult. A further reported finding was that TCR beta sequences accurately predicted the HLA-A and HLA-B alleles for most subjects in the first cohort. Three of the identified cytomegalovirus-associated TCR beta chains were confirmed in vitro to be specific for cytomegalovirus antigens. Because counts were too low, 15 to 20 rarely observed V segments, including chromosome 9 orphons, were excluded from the earlier analysis of a few hundred of the donors.

The library was built by means of the immunoSEQ multiplex PCR assay. The multiplex PCR relied on a mix of 60 forward primers for TCR Vbeta segments and 13 reverse primers for TCR Jbeta segments. A multiplex PCR assay on genomic DNA amplified the CDR3 region of rearranged TCR beta genes. The amplified TCR beta libraries were sequenced on the Illumina HiSeq System as 87-base-pair reads. Per the source publication's procedure: In a later analysis, tens of millions of unique TCR beta chains were counted across the approximately 620 repertoires, and around 10 million of these chains were shared by at least two donors. A nearest-neighbor algorithm error-corrected the raw reads and collapsed the reads into unique sequences, merging closely related sequences to remove PCR and sequencing errors. Alignment of CDR3 sequences to IMGT reference sequences was used to assign V, D and J gene segments. Each retained sequence needed at least a six-nucleotide match to both a V gene segment and a J gene segment. A rearrangement was called productive if the CDR3 had no stop codons and remained in frame with V and J, and every other rearrangement was called non-productive. CDR3 was defined by IMGT convention, running from the second conserved V-encoded cysteine to the conserved J-encoded phenylalanine. Sequences without an unambiguous match to a single V gene segment were excluded from the earlier analysis of about 600 of the donors. In an earlier analysis of some 590 of the donors, a V segment was called functional when productive rearrangements were above 56.7%, and segregating when the standard deviation between donors exceeded 5%. A statistical classification framework was built to diagnose cytomegalovirus status from the catalog of TCR beta chain sequences. V and J gene assignment, in a later analysis, came from comparing TCR nucleotide sequences with IMGT/GENE-DB human TR gene sequences. Using the TCRdist pipeline, a later analysis assigned CDR3 sequences along with most-parsimonious VDJ recombination scenarios. In a later analysis, every TCR beta chain was defined by the combination of its CDR3 amino acid sequence and its V-gene family, and reads without a unique V-gene family were dropped. To address suspected cross-contamination and a sequencing artifact, a later analysis removed 592 highly shared, low-generation-probability nucleotide sequences. A later analysis calculated a clonal expansion index for each public chain from normalized within-repertoire ranks of inferred template counts. Generation probabilities in a later analysis came from a VDJ recombination model fitted to out-of-frame rearrangements, and those results were checked against IGoR. A later analysis scored TCR-TCR, TCR-HLA and TCR-CMV co-occurrence with hypergeometric tests, applying a repertoire-size bias correction to TCR pairs. False discovery rates were estimated in a later analysis by permuting HLA or CMV assignments 20 times. In a later analysis, co-occurring TCRs were grouped using DBSCAN, with TCRdist sequence similarity added in when clustering inside HLA-allele-positive subsets. Co-occurrence clustering excluded repertoires with fewer than 30,000 or more than 120,000 public chains, plus five with anomalous nucleotide sharing. As stored in TCRdb, this immuneACCESS dataset retains in-frame rearrangements with V and J assigned. A fraction of the clones does not appear; measured against another copy, unresolved V genes explain less than half of the discrepancy, and the remainder lacks a known reason. The DNA gave D and trimming, while V, J and clone size come from that table. Across this sample there are 150,000 to 200,000 clones, with 70% to 85% seen only once. The leading ten clones occupy approximately 0.7% of the sample.

The cohort consisted of some 670 healthy bone marrow donors. At the time of sampling, all cohort members were nominally healthy, though unrecorded immune exposures were likely present. The donor was CMV seronegative and belonged to the group of around 400 seronegative cohort members. A peripheral blood sample was provided by each donor, and peripheral blood mononuclear cells were used for TCR beta sequencing. The Qiagen DNeasy Blood Extraction Kit was used to extract genomic DNA from the blood cell samples. Sequencing was carried out using PBMCs. This clonotype was sampled from a woman aged 35 to 49 in good health and CMV-seronegative. This chain joins TRBV6-1 to TRBJ2-3; TRBD2 fits 7 bases in the junction. The CDR3 protein sequence reads: CASSDGAGGTDTQYF. In nucleotide form, the sequence is TGTGCCAGCAGTGATGGGGCGGGGGGCACAGATACGCAGTATTTT.